This is a list of T cell receptor beta chains from one sample in a study of blood T cell repertoires in COVID-19. The method was immunoSEQ multiplex PCR; TCRdb's version includes in-frame clones alone and lacks a portion of them. The sample lists 150,000 or so clones, around 87% occurring once. Sequenced: peripheral blood. Receptor source: a man aged 60-69 years with COVID-19, enrolled during active disease. The CDR3 runs from the conserved cysteine through the conserved F or W. A D gene is named only where the DNA matches it firmly. The listing skips clone size in some rows; elsewhere it reads once, few, many or a size class.

TRBV18	NA	TRBJ1-4	few	TGTGCCAGCTCACCGGACGGCCTACAGGGAAAACTGTTTTTT	CASSPDGLQGKLFF
TRBV6-5	NA	TRBJ2-3	NA	TGTGCCAGCAGCTACCACTCAGGGGCCCCAGATACGCAGTATTTT	CASSYHSGAPDTQYF
TRBV18	TRBD1	TRBJ2-1	NA	TGTGCCAGCTCACCCTTGGGCTCCGGACAGGGCTCCATTGAGCAGTTCTTC	CASSPLGSGQGSIEQFF
TRBV5-4	TRBD1	TRBJ2-7	NA	TGTGCCAGCAGCCTTACTCTCGACAGGGCCTACGAGCAGTACTTC	CASSLTLDRAYEQYF
TRBV18	TRBD2	TRBJ2-1	NA	TGTGCCAGCTCACTCGGACTAGCGGGAGGACCCTACAATGAGCAGTTCTTC	CASSLGLAGGPYNEQFF
TRBV7-6	NA	TRBJ2-3	NA	TGTGCCAGCAGCTCCCGTATGTCGGATACGCAGTATTTT	CASSSRMSDTQYF
TRBV25-1	NA	TRBJ1-6	NA	TGTGCCAGCAGCCCTTCGGGGAGCTCCTATAATTCACCCCTCCACTTT	CASSPSGSSYNSPLHF
TRBV6-6	NA	TRBJ1-2	few	TGTGCCAGCAGTTACAAGCAGGGGCTGGGGGACACCTTC	CASSYKQGLGDTF
TRBV4-2	NA	TRBJ1-3	NA	TGTGCCAGCAGCCAAGACAGGGTTAGAGGTGACACCATATATTTT	CASSQDRVRGDTIYF
TRBV10-3	TRBD1	TRBJ2-1	NA	TGTGCCATCAGTGAGGGCGGGACAGGGGTTGGGAATGAGCAGTTCTTC	CAISEGGTGVGNEQFF
TRBV24-1	NA	TRBJ2-7	NA	TGTGCCACCAGTGATTTAACCGGCGAGCAGTACTTC	CATSDLTGEQYF
TRBV6-2/TRBV6-3	NA	TRBJ1-6	once	TGTGCCAGCAGCTCCACAGTTTATAATTCACCCCTCCACTTT	CASSSTVYNSPLHF
TRBV9	NA	TRBJ2-6	NA	TGTGCCAGCAGCGTAAAGGGGACTGGGGCCAACGTCCTGACTTTC	CASSVKGTGANVLTF
TRBV3-1/TRBV3-2	NA	TRBJ1-5	NA	TGTGCCAGCAGCCAGGCCGGGGTCAATCAGCCCCAGCATTTT	CASSQAGVNQPQHF
TRBV30	NA	TRBJ2-3	NA	TGTGCCTGGAGTATTCCGGGGTTTGCAACAGATACGCAGTATTTT	CAWSIPGFATDTQYF
TRBV28	NA	TRBJ1-2	NA	TGTGCCAGCAGACCTGGTGGGGCCCGAGCAGGCTACACCTTC	CASRPGGARAGYTF
TRBV11-2	NA	TRBJ1-2	NA	TGTGCCAGCAGCTTAACGGACAGCTCTAACTATGGCTACACCTTC	CASSLTDSSNYGYTF
TRBV5-5	NA	TRBJ2-2	NA	TGTGCCAGCAGCCGGTCTCTCACCGGGGAGCTGTTTTTT	CASSRSLTGELFF
TRBV7-2	NA	TRBJ2-7	few	TGTGCCAGCAGCTTATACGACAGGCCGCACTACGAGCAGTACTTC	CASSLYDRPHYEQYF
TRBV9	NA	TRBJ2-5	NA	TGTGCCAGCAGCGCACTCCAGGGAATGGTGGAGACCCAGTACTTC	CASSALQGMVETQYF
TRBV18	NA	TRBJ1-1	NA	TGTGCCAGCTCACCACAAGGGGAAGTCACTGAAGCTTTCTTT	CASSPQGEVTEAFF
TRBV2	NA	TRBJ1-5	few	TGTGCCAGCAGTCCAGGCTTGAGGCCCCAGCATTTT	CASSPGLRPQHF
TRBV19	TRBD1	TRBJ1-3	few	TGTGCCAGTAGTCTTACCCGGACAGGGTTTGGAAACACCATATATTTT	CASSLTRTGFGNTIYF
TRBV27	TRBD1	TRBJ1-4	once	TGTGCCAGCAGACCGACAGGGGGAGAAAAACTGTTTTTT	CASRPTGGEKLFF
TRBV5-4	TRBD1	TRBJ2-7	once	TGTGCCAGCAGCGCCGGGACAGGGTTTTCCTCCTACGAGCAGTACTTC	CASSAGTGFSSYEQYF
TRBV7-2	TRBD2	TRBJ2-7	NA	TGTGCCAGCAGCCTAGGGACTAGCGGGAGCTACGAGCAGTACTTC	CASSLGTSGSYEQYF
TRBV25-1	NA	TRBJ1-1	NA	TGTGCCAGTTCCCAAGGGGGGGGTTCCAACACTGAAGCTTTCTTT	CASSQGGGSNTEAFF
TRBV12-3/TRBV12-4	TRBD1	TRBJ2-7	NA	TGTGCCAGCAGTTTCGGACAGGGATACGAGCAGTACTTC	CASSFGQGYEQYF
TRBV3-1/TRBV3-2	NA	TRBJ2-7	NA	TGTGCCAGCAGCCAACGGCGGGGGCGGTACGAGCAGTACTTC	CASSQRRGRYEQYF
TRBV11-2	TRBD1	TRBJ2-3	NA	TGTGCCAGCAGCCCCACAGGGGGAGATACGCAGTATTTT	CASSPTGGDTQYF
TRBV10-3	NA	TRBJ1-2	NA	TGTGCCATCAGAGGAGGGGCTGATAACTATGGCTACACCTTC	CAIRGGADNYGYTF
TRBV5-4	TRBD1	TRBJ1-2	NA	TGTGCCAGCAGCTCCGGACAGGGGGCAACCTATGGCTACACCTTC	CASSSGQGATYGYTF
TRBV6-6	TRBD1	TRBJ2-7	NA	TGTGCCAGCAGACAGGACTGGACAGGATCTTCCTACGAGCAGTACTTC	CASRQDWTGSSYEQYF
TRBV7-3	TRBD1	TRBJ1-1	NA	TGTGCCAGCAGGAGGACAGGCCCGAACACTGAAGCTTTCTTT	CASRRTGPNTEAFF
TRBV5-4	TRBD2	TRBJ2-1	once	TGTGCCAGCAGCGGGACTAGCGGGAGGGCCAGAAATGAGCAGTTCTTC	CASSGTSGRARNEQFF
TRBV9	NA	TRBJ1-3	NA	TGTGCCAGCAGCCTAGACGGGGGGCGAGGAAACACCATATATTTT	CASSLDGGRGNTIYF
TRBV27	NA	TRBJ1-2	NA	TGTGCCAGCACCCCGGCCGGGGGGCCTAACTATGGCTACACCTTC	CASTPAGGPNYGYTF
TRBV3-1/TRBV3-2	NA	TRBJ2-1	NA	TGTGCCAGCAGACCACAACCAGCCCATCAGGGGCAGTTCTTC	CASRPQPAHQGQFF
TRBV5-5	NA	TRBJ1-3	NA	TGTGCCAGCAGCCCTCCCGGGGGGACTCAAGGAAACACCATATATTTT	CASSPPGGTQGNTIYF
TRBV7-6	NA	TRBJ2-3	NA	TGTGCCAGCAGCTCTAGCGCAGATACGCAGTATTTT	CASSSSADTQYF